Listed below are T cell receptor beta chains from one sample, sequenced in a study of blood T cell repertoires in COVID-19. TCRdb's table, derived via immunoSEQ multiplex PCR, lists solely in-frame clones and lacks some. The sample consists of about 440,000 clones, approximately 90% of them appearing once. The material sequenced was PBMCs or T cells enriched from blood (not recorded which). The origin of the receptors is a young woman with acute COVID-19. Each CDR3 is given with its conserved first and last residue. Each record gives: D gene, V gene, J gene, clone size, CDR3 DNA, CDR3 protein. D genes are given only for firm matches. Clone size, where shown, is once, few, many, or a class for clones that have expanded.

D: NA
V: TRBV9
J: TRBJ2-1
size: once
DNA: TGTGCCAGCAGCGTCGTCTTAGCAGGGCTCGATGAGCAGTTCTTC
CDR3: CASSVVLAGLDEQFF

D: NA
V: TRBV11-2
J: TRBJ1-6
size: NA
DNA: TGTGCCAGCAGCTTGGGCGGGAATTCACCCCTCCACTTT
CDR3: CASSLGGNSPLHF

D: NA
V: TRBV11-2
J: TRBJ1-1
size: NA
DNA: TGTGCCAGCAGCTTATGGACTGAGGACACTGAAGCTTTCTTT
CDR3: CASSLWTEDTEAFF

D: NA
V: TRBV4-3
J: TRBJ2-7
size: once
DNA: TGCGCCAGCAGCCACCTTAGCGGTTCCTACGAGCAGTACTTC
CDR3: CASSHLSGSYEQYF

D: NA
V: TRBV5-6
J: TRBJ1-6
size: NA
DNA: TGTGCCAGCAGCCGCCGCCCAGGGAATTTTGTGTATAATTCACCCCTCCACTTT
CDR3: CASSRRPGNFVYNSPLHF

D: TRBD2
V: TRBV5-6
J: TRBJ2-5
size: few
DNA: TGTGCCAGCAGCTTGTGGGGGACTAGAGGCCAAGAGACCCAGTACTTC
CDR3: CASSLWGTRGQETQYF

D: NA
V: TRBV5-6
J: TRBJ1-2
size: NA
DNA: TGTGCCAGCAGCTTGGGTACGAGTCCTGTTCGGTATGGCTACACCTTC
CDR3: CASSLGTSPVRYGYTF

D: TRBD1
V: TRBV7-2
J: TRBJ1-1
size: NA
DNA: TGTGCCAGCAGCTCGCCCAGACAGGGGAACACTGAAGCTTTCTTT
CDR3: CASSSPRQGNTEAFF

D: NA
V: TRBV9
J: TRBJ1-6
size: few
DNA: TGTGCCAGCAGCGCACAGGTAAATAATTCACCCCTCCACTTT
CDR3: CASSAQVNNSPLHF

D: TRBD1
V: TRBV7-6
J: TRBJ1-4
size: NA
DNA: TGTGCCAGCAGCTTAGCCAGGGGGCTGAGTGAAAAACTGTTTTTT
CDR3: CASSLARGLSEKLFF

D: NA
V: TRBV6-5
J: TRBJ2-7
size: NA
DNA: TGTGCCAGCAGTTACGCTAAGACAGGAGATAGTTACGAGCAGTACTTC
CDR3: CASSYAKTGDSYEQYF

D: TRBD2
V: TRBV4-3
J: TRBJ2-1
size: NA
DNA: TGCGCCAGCAGCCAAGATAGACTAGCGGTTGGTGGAGAGCAGTTCTTC
CDR3: CASSQDRLAVGGEQFF

D: NA
V: TRBV4-3
J: TRBJ1-2
size: NA
DNA: TGCGCCAGCAGCCAAGATCTGAGGGAGGACTACTATGGCTACACCTTC
CDR3: CASSQDLREDYYGYTF

D: TRBD1
V: TRBV18
J: TRBJ1-1
size: NA
DNA: TGTGCCAGCTCTCTGACAGGGGGAGATGAAGCTTTCTTT
CDR3: CASSLTGGDEAFF

D: NA
V: TRBV7-9
J: TRBJ1-1
size: NA
DNA: TGTGCCAGCAGCTTAACCATGCGGAACACTGAAGCTTTCTTT
CDR3: CASSLTMRNTEAFF

D: NA
V: TRBV12-5
J: TRBJ2-2
size: NA
DNA: TGTGCTAGTGGCAACCCCTGGGAGAAGTACACCGGGGAGCTGTTTTTT
CDR3: CASGNPWEKYTGELFF